This T cell receptor (beta chain) emerged from a study of cytomegalovirus exposure and HLA in healthy donors. Findings and limits, study-wide: A few V segments could not be told apart, such as TRBV6-2 and TRBV6-3, and were left out. The study had only CMV serostatus as immune exposure information. V- and J-gene trimming in TCR beta was tied to a missense DCLRE1C variant by an analysis performed later.

It was healthy bone marrow donors who served as donors. To note about this clone: As yet, its antigen is unknown.

It was with 60 Vbeta and 13 Jbeta primers that the PCR ran. Repertoires were generated with immunoSEQ multiplex PCR, while TCRdb's copy carries only in-frame clones and drops some. The clone table shows roughly 77,000 clones, with the ten largest holding about 4.6%. Germline CDR1 is MNHNS and CDR2 is SASEGT. V lost 6 bases, J lost 2 bases, and 7 bases lay in between. CDR3 size: 12 residues. The J gene is TRBJ1-2, the V gene TRBV6-1, with D perhaps TRBD1 (6 bases). The receptor was derived from a man between 25 and 39 years old in good health and CMV-seronegative. What was sequenced was PBMCs. The CDR3 DNA reads as TGTGCCAGCAGCGACAGGAACTATGGCTACACCTTC. Translated, it gives CASSDRNYGYTF.